The clone carrying this T cell receptor (beta chain) has just one count. CDR1 and CDR2 from the germline V gene are SGDLS and YYNGEE. The V gene end was trimmed by 5 bases and the J gene end by 4 bases; junction bases not matched to a gene: 7. The CDR3 spans 16 residues. This specimen comes from a study of cytomegalovirus exposure and HLA in healthy donors. The PCR had 60 Vbeta and 13 Jbeta primers. Repertoires were generated with immunoSEQ multiplex PCR, while TCRdb's copy carries only in-frame clones and drops some. Of 90,000 to 120,000 clones listed, more than 75% are singletons. The sequenced sample was PBMCs. The TCR comes from a middle-aged woman in good health and CMV-seronegative. J is TRBJ2-1 and V is TRBV9, with 12 bases lining up with TRBD2. CDR3 DNA: TGTGCCAGCAGTCGACTAGCGGGAGTTTCATACAATGAGCAGTTCTTC. The encoded protein is CASSRLAGVSYNEQFF.